This T cell receptor (beta chain) was captured in a study of T-cell reconstitution after alpha-beta-depleted transplantation in children. Regarding the study as a whole: A year had passed since transplant, and T-cell counts and diversity by then came mostly from newly produced T cells. Reports say that about two months after transplant, the alpha-beta T cells came out of several hundred graft clones that had expanded. Surviving recipient T cells and intrathymic progenitors accounted for some patients' high TCRbeta diversity at day 60.

Trimming removed 5 bases from V and 6 bases from J; junction bases left unmatched: 10. Germline CDR1 reads SGHDT; CDR2 reads YYEEEE. The CDR3 runs to 14 residues. This clonotype came up a few times. Its antigen remains unknown. Library preparation (for TCRbeta) was performed with unique molecular identifiers. TCRdb fed the PCR reads into MiXCR, producing one record per CDR3 protein. The sample contains around 130,000 distinct CDR3 sequences, roughly 9.7% of which appear only once. This material consisted of PBMCs, mostly from graft donor cells, taken 180 days after TCRalphabeta/CD19-depleted stem cell transplant. This TCR derives from a girl under three years old who had a stem cell transplant for combined immunodeficiency, so the T cells may come from the graft donor. The chain employs TRBV5-6 and TRBJ2-5; 7 bases agree with TRBD1. For the CDR3, the DNA is TGTGCCAGCAGAATAACTCCGGGACAGAAGACCCAGTACTTC. Translation gives CASRITPGQKTQYF.